The entry below gives a single T cell receptor beta chain sequence along with its context. Its antigen is unidentified. This sample was taken from a study of T cell repertoires in cytomegalovirus infection. Overall study results and limits: There were carriers of CMV plus the relevant HLA, and cumulative public TCR beta family frequency identified them.

TCRdb redid the calling of the reads with MiXCR, one entry per CDR3 protein. The table shows 570,000 or so distinct CDR3 sequences, with about 40% occurring only once. The sample here was cultured PBMCs, taken from culture after CMV antigen stimulation. The receptor was isolated from a human donor in good health (CMV status not recorded). Some clones in this sample may be carry-over from other donors' samples.

The CDR3 is CASSILGTDYEQYF. In DNA, the CDR3 is TGTGCCAGTAGTATACTCGGGACAGACTACGAGCAGTACTTC. This chain connects TRBV19 to TRBJ2-7; 7 nucleotides line up with TRBD1. V lost 2 bases and J lost 3; bases outside the gene matches: 4. CDR1 and CDR2 (germline): LNHDA, SQIVND (reference sequence). The CDR3 has 14 amino acids.